This T cell receptor beta chain was retrieved from a study of T cell repertoires in cytomegalovirus infection. About the study: Newly reported HLA-C-restricted and thoroughly characterized HLA-B-restricted CMV epitopes were employed. A matching HLA type, together with CMV infection, was signaled by public TCR beta signatures.

Study-wide findings and caveats: CMV carriers with the relevant HLA were identified by cumulative public TCR beta family frequency. HLA-C-restricted, CMV-specific TCR beta clonotypes were dominant ex vivo.

Germline trimming cut 7 bases from V and 2 bases from J; bases unmatched to any gene: 2. The CDR3 totals 14 residues. Germline loops: CDR1 MNHEY, CDR2 SVGEGT. MiXCR, run by TCRdb on the reads, gives a single entry per CDR3 protein. The sample includes a few hundred thousand distinct CDR3 sequences, 20% to 25% seen only once; the top ten take approximately 20%. Notes on this clonotype: The antigen remains unidentified.

Here the sequenced sample was cultured PBMCs, taken from culture after CMV antigen stimulation. This chain links TRBV6-2 or TRBV6-3 with TRBJ2-2; 9 bases map to TRBD2. This TCR came from a human donor in good health (CMV status not recorded). Some clones in this sample may be carry-over from other donors' samples. Written as DNA, the CDR3 is TGTGCCAGCATTAGCGGGAGTAACACCGGGGAGCTGTTTTTT. This translates into CASISGSNTGELFF.